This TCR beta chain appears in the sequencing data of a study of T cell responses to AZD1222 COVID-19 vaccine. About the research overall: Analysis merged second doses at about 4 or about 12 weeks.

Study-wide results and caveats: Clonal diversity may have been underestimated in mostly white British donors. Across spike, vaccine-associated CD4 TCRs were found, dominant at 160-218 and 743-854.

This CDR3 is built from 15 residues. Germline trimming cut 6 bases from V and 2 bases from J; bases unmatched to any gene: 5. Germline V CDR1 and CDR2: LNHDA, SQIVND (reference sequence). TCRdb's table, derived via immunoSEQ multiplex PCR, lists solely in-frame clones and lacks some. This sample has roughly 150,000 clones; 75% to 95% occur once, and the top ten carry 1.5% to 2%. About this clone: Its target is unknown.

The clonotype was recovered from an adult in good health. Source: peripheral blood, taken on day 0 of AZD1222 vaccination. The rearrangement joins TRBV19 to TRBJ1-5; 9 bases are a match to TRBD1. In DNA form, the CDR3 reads TGTGCCAGTAGGGACAGGGGTTTTGGCAATCAGCCCCAGCATTTT. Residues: CASRDRGFGNQPQHF.